This is a list of T cell receptor beta chains from one sample in a study of cytomegalovirus exposure and HLA in healthy donors. This table comes from immunoSEQ multiplex PCR, and its TCRdb copy is limited to in-frame clones, with some not included. The sample lists about 150,000 clones, 73% occurring once. Sequencing was carried out using PBMCs. These receptors were obtained from a woman between 18 and 29 years old in good health and CMV-seronegative. The CDR3 runs from the conserved cysteine through the conserved F or W. The D gene is left open where the match is weak. Expanded clones are given a class, and other clones once, few, many or no size at all.

d_call | j_call | clone_size | v_call | cdr3_nt | cdr3_aa
. | TRBJ2-7 | . | TRBV28 | TGTGCCAGCAGTTTACCCCCCGAGTCATACGAGCAGTACTTC | CASSLPPESYEQYF
. | TRBJ1-2 | . | TRBV5-1 | TGCGCCAGCAGCTTGGGATCACTCGCCGCTGGTCGAAACTATGGCTACACCTTC | CASSLGSLAAGRNYGYTF
. | TRBJ2-4 | . | TRBV18 | TGTGCCAGCTCACCTCCAACCAAAAACATTCAGTACTTC | CASSPPTKNIQYF
. | TRBJ1-1 | . | TRBV5-6 | TGTGCCAGCAGCTTGGCCGGACAGTTGTACACTGAAGCTTTCTTT | CASSLAGQLYTEAFF
TRBD2 | TRBJ2-3 | few | TRBV9 | TGTGCCAGCAGCGACACTAGCGGACTTGTAGATACGCAGTATTTT | CASSDTSGLVDTQYF
TRBD1 | TRBJ1-5 | . | TRBV28 | TGTGCCAGCAGCACAGGGGGCAATCAGCCCCAGCATTTT | CASSTGGNQPQHF
. | TRBJ1-4 | . | TRBV5-1 | TGCGCCAGCAGTTCAGGGTCCACTAATGAAAAACTGTTTTTT | CASSSGSTNEKLFF
TRBD1 | TRBJ1-2 | . | TRBV19 | TGTGCCAGTAACGACGACAGGGGAGCTAACTATGGCTACACCTTC | CASNDDRGANYGYTF
TRBD2 | TRBJ2-2 | once | TRBV19 | TGTGCCAGTAATTATCTAGCGGGAGCCATCGGGGAGCTGTTTTTT | CASNYLAGAIGELFF
. | TRBJ1-1 | . | TRBV19 | TGTGCCAGTAGGGAGAACCCGGGGGGACGGCTGAAGAACACTGAAGCTTTCTTT | CASRENPGGRLKNTEAFF
. | TRBJ1-5 | . | TRBV5-4 | TGTGCCAGCAGCTTAGGAGTCAATCAGCCCCAGCATTTT | CASSLGVNQPQHF
TRBD1 | TRBJ1-1 | . | TRBV7-9 | TGTGCCAGCAGCCCTGCCGGGACAGGGGGTTTTAACACTGAAGCTTTCTTT | CASSPAGTGGFNTEAFF
. | TRBJ2-3 | once | TRBV5-4 | TGTGCCAGCAGCTTACTCCCCCGGCGGGGTCGCACAGATACGCAGTATTTT | CASSLLPRRGRTDTQYF
TRBD1 | TRBJ1-2 | . | TRBV18 | TGTGCCAGCTCAGCCGACAGGGACTATGGCTACACCTTC | CASSADRDYGYTF
TRBD1 | TRBJ1-1 | once | TRBV28 | TGTGCCAGCAGCCCTATAGGACAGGGGATGAGCACTGAAGCTTTCTTT | CASSPIGQGMSTEAFF
. | TRBJ1-1 | . | TRBV19 | TGTGCCAGTAGCCCCAGGGATCCCACTGAAGCTTTCTTT | CASSPRDPTEAFF
. | TRBJ2-7 | . | TRBV5-4 | TGTGCCAGCAGCCTGGACCAGGCCGAGCAGTACTTC | CASSLDQAEQYF
. | TRBJ1-2 | . | TRBV12-5 | TGTGCTAGTGGCCCCGGGGAGTTCAGTGGCTACACCTTC | CASGPGEFSGYTF
TRBD1 | TRBJ1-1 | . | TRBV11-3 | TGTGCCAGCAGCTTAGTTGGACAGGGTTGGTTCGACACTGAAGCTTTCTTT | CASSLVGQGWFDTEAFF
. | TRBJ1-6 | . | TRBV9 | TGTGCCAGCAGCGTATTCGACAGAAATTCCGATTCACCCCTCCACTTT | CASSVFDRNSDSPLHF
TRBD1 | TRBJ2-7 | . | TRBV2 | TGTGCCAGCAAAAAGGACAGGGGGGTCCACGAGCAGTACTTC | CASKKDRGVHEQYF
. | TRBJ1-1 | once | TRBV5-6 | TGTGCCAGCAGCTTCTTACTGATCACTGAAGCTTTCTTT | CASSFLLITEAFF
TRBD1 | TRBJ2-2 | . | TRBV4-2 | TGTGCCAGCAGCCAAAAGGACAGGGGGCATAACACCGGGGAGCTGTTTTTT | CASSQKDRGHNTGELFF
. | TRBJ1-4 | . | TRBV4-3 | TGCGCCAGCAGCCAATTGAAAGGCACAAGCGGTGAAAAACTGTTTTTT | CASSQLKGTSGEKLFF
. | TRBJ1-4 | . | TRBV6-1 | TGTGCCAGCAGTGAAGCTGGCAGGGTCGATGAAAAACTGTTTTTT | CASSEAGRVDEKLFF
. | TRBJ1-2 | . | TRBV5-4 | TGTGCCAGCAGCGGATACGGGAAGTACTATGGCTACACCTTC | CASSGYGKYYGYTF
. | TRBJ2-5 | . | TRBV9 | TGTGCCAGCAGCGCGGTGGCGGTTCGGGAGACCCAGTACTTC | CASSAVAVRETQYF
TRBD2 | TRBJ2-3 | . | TRBV5-1 | TGCGCCAGCAGCCAGACTAGCGGGGGGTTTTCTGACACAGATACGCAGTATTTT | CASSQTSGGFSDTDTQYF
. | TRBJ2-5 | few | TRBV5-1 | TGCGCCAGCAATGACGGGAGCTATCACGGGGAGACCCAGTACTTC | CASNDGSYHGETQYF
TRBD2 | TRBJ2-1 | . | TRBV5-1 | TGCGCCAGCAGCCCGCAACCGGCCGGGAGGGATTCCAATGAGCAGTTCTTC | CASSPQPAGRDSNEQFF
TRBD1 | TRBJ2-3 | . | TRBV7-2 | TGTGCCAGCAGCTTCTTGGGACAGGGGGCCGCAGATACGCAGTATTTT | CASSFLGQGAADTQYF
TRBD2 | TRBJ2-3 | . | TRBV25-1 | TGTGCCAGCAGTGAAACTAGCGGAAACACAGATACGCAGTATTTT | CASSETSGNTDTQYF
TRBD2 | TRBJ2-1 | . | TRBV2 | TGTGCCAGCAGGGTGACTAGCGGGAGGTACAATGAGCAGTTCTTC | CASRVTSGRYNEQFF
. | TRBJ2-5 | . | TRBV6-1 | TGTGCCAGCAGTCGGAGGGAGGAGACCCAGTACTTC | CASSRREETQYF
TRBD2 | TRBJ2-5 | . | TRBV19 | TGTGCCAGTAGTTTGGGGGGGGTTCCAAGAGAGACCCAGTACTTC | CASSLGGVPRETQYF
TRBD2 | TRBJ2-1 | . | TRBV7-2 | TGTGCCAGCAGCTTAGCTAGCGGGAGGCACAGCTCCTACAATGAGCAGTTCTTC | CASSLASGRHSSYNEQFF
. | TRBJ2-7 | . | TRBV5-3 | TGTGCCAGAAGCTTGGACGGGGGGCTGGGCGAGCAGTACTTC | CARSLDGGLGEQYF
TRBD1 | TRBJ1-2 | . | TRBV5-1 | TGCGCCAGCAGCTTACAGGGGTCGCCTATTGGCTACACCTTC | CASSLQGSPIGYTF
TRBD1 | TRBJ1-5 | few | TRBV7-8 | TGTGCCAGCAGCTTATCGGGGACAGTGACCTATAGCAATCAGCCCCAGCATTTT | CASSLSGTVTYSNQPQHF
TRBD1 | TRBJ1-1 | . | TRBV29-1 | TGCAGCGTTGAGACCGGGACAGCGAACACTGAAGCTTTCTTT | CSVETGTANTEAFF
. | TRBJ1-1 | . | TRBV12-5 | TGTGCTAGTGGTTTGGTACTATCTGAGAACACTGAAGCTTTCTTT | CASGLVLSENTEAFF
. | TRBJ2-7 | . | TRBV7-7 | TGTGCTAGCAGCCCCGGACTAACCTTCTACGAGCAGTACTTC | CASSPGLTFYEQYF
TRBD2 | TRBJ2-1 | . | TRBV7-9 | TGTGCCAGCAGGCCCGGGACTAGCGGCCTCAATGAGCAGTTCTTC | CASRPGTSGLNEQFF
. | TRBJ2-7 | . | TRBV19 | TGTGCCAGTGCCCACTCTACGGGGGAGCGATACTTC | CASAHSTGERYF
. | TRBJ1-1 | . | TRBV18 | TGTGCCAGCTCGCAAACAGGAAACGGAGACACTGAAGCTTTCTTT | CASSQTGNGDTEAFF
. | TRBJ1-2 | . | TRBV9 | TGTGCCAGCAGCCCCAGGGGAGGGGAATATGGCTACACCTTC | CASSPRGGEYGYTF
TRBD1 | TRBJ1-2 | . | TRBV5-6 | TGTGCCAGCAGCCCCGTAGGGACAGGGGTAGAAGGCTACACCTTC | CASSPVGTGVEGYTF
TRBD1 | TRBJ2-1 | once | TRBV9 | TGTGCCAGCAGCCCCGGGGGACAGGTGGACAATGAGCAGTTCTTC | CASSPGGQVDNEQFF
. | TRBJ2-3 | . | TRBV10-1 | TGCGCCAGCAGTGACGGGGGTACAGATACGCAGTATTTT | CASSDGGTDTQYF
. | TRBJ2-5 | . | TRBV19 | TGTGCCAGTAGTATACGTGGTTTGCCCAGTCAAGAGACCCAGTACTTC | CASSIRGLPSQETQYF
. | TRBJ2-1 | . | TRBV4-3 | TGCGCCAGCAGCCAAGAGCGGGAACTTGACAATGAGCAGTTCTTC | CASSQERELDNEQFF
TRBD1 | TRBJ2-3 | . | TRBV7-3 | TGTGCCAGCAGCCTAGGGGGACAGGGAGCAGATACGCAGTATTTT | CASSLGGQGADTQYF
. | TRBJ2-7 | . | TRBV15 | TGTGCCACCAGCAGAGCCGAGGTCGACGAGCAGTACTTC | CATSRAEVDEQYF
TRBD1 | TRBJ2-7 | . | TRBV6-5 | TGTGCCAGCAGACCCGGGACAGGAGGTCGCCACGAGCAGTACTTC | CASRPGTGGRHEQYF